Following are 22 T cell receptor beta chains from one sample sequenced in a study of blood T cell repertoires in COVID-19. The protocol was immunoSEQ multiplex PCR, while the TCRdb copy is restricted to in-frame clones and leaves out a portion. This sample yields about 210,000 clones, of which 80% to 90% are seen a single time; roughly 6.4% belongs to the top ten. The sample consisted of peripheral blood. Receptors were obtained from a man aged 60 to 75 who had recovered from COVID-19.

V and J are TRBV6-5 and TRBJ1-5; maybe TRBD1 (6 bases). CDR1 is MNHEY and CDR2 is SVGAGI in the germline V gene. This CDR3 spans 13 amino acids. The V end lost 7 bases, the J end lost 4 bases, and 11 bases lay between the germline ends. The CDR3 reads CASILQGNQPQHF. CDR3 bases: TGTGCCAGCATCTTACAGGGAAATCAGCCCCAGCATTTT.

Written as DNA, the CDR3 is TGCAGCTTCAGAGGGGGCAGGGCGACTGAAGCTTTCTTT. It encodes CSFRGGRATEAFF. The chain is built from TRBV29-1 and TRBJ1-1; 7 bases fit TRBD1. V lost 8 bases and J lost 5; bases outside the gene matches: 11. From germline, CDR1 is SQVTM and CDR2 ANQGSEA. The CDR3 spans 13 residues.

The V and J genes are TRBV24-1 and TRBJ2-1; no firm D call. Between the trimmed V and J ends, which lost 0 bases and 6 bases, there was a span of 2 bases. The CDR3 runs to 12 residues. Germline CDR1 and CDR2: KGHDR and SFDVKD. The CDR3: CATSDLRNEQFF. The CDR3 DNA sequence: TGTGCCACCAGTGATTTGCGCAATGAGCAGTTCTTC.

The rearrangement joins TRBV10-3 to TRBJ1-6; D is uncertain. The CDR3 contains 14 residues. Germline V gives CDR1 ENHRY, CDR2 SYGVKD. With 0 bases removed from V and 10 bases from J, the gap between germline ends came to 10 bases. CDR3 bases: TGTGCCATCAGTGAGTCAGGGAGGCACTCACCCCTCCACTTT. Translation: CAISESGRHSPLHF.

CDR3 DNA: TGTGCCAGCAGAAATCGAGGAGCCTATAATTCACCCCTCCACTTT. The encoded protein is CASRNRGAYNSPLHF. The rearrangement joins TRBV27 to TRBJ1-6, with D hard to call. Looked up from germline, CDR1 is MNHEY and CDR2 is SMNVEV (reference sequence). CDR3 length equals 15 residues. V was clipped by 6 bases and J by 2 bases, with 11 bases between them.

This clone came up once. The chain employs TRBV7-9 and TRBJ2-2, with 8 bases lining up with TRBD1. V lost 8 bases and J lost 4; bases outside the gene matches: 6. The CDR3 is 14 amino acids. Per the germline V gene, CDR1 is SEHNR and CDR2 is FQNEAQ (reference sequence). The CDR3 DNA reads as TGTGCCAGCTCCGGACAGGGTTTCACCGGGGAGCTGTTTTTT. Translation gives CASSGQGFTGELFF.

The rearrangement joins TRBV19 to TRBJ2-3, with D possibly matching TRBD2 (5 bases). V was shortened by 3 bases and J by 5 bases, with 12 bases between the two germline ends. CDR1 and CDR2 from the germline V gene are LNHDA and SQIVND (reference sequence). The CDR3 covers 14 residues. Here the CDR3 reads CASSMSHEGDTQYF. For the CDR3, the DNA is TGTGCCAGTAGTATGAGCCATGAGGGAGATACGCAGTATTTT.

The V call is TRBV9, the J call TRBJ1-6, with TRBD1 identical over 7 bases. CDR1 is SGDLS, CDR2 YYNGEE, per germline. The junction had 3 bases not matched to a gene; V was cut back by 0 bases and J by 6 bases. The CDR3 spans 15 residues. The CDR3 nucleotides are TGTGCCAGCAGCGTAGGGAACAGGGGTAATTCACCCCTCCACTTT. Translation: CASSVGNRGNSPLHF.

Only a few counts were recorded for this clone. The chain links TRBV19 to TRBJ1-4; 7 bases align to TRBD1. The CDR3 spans 15 residues. The germline gives CDR1 LNHDA, CDR2 SQIVND (reference sequence). V gave up 1 base and J gave up 8 bases; unmatched junction bases: 7. CDR3 amino acids: CASSIGGEQGEKLFF. CDR3 coding DNA: TGTGCCAGTAGTATAGGCGGCGAACAGGGGGAAAAACTGTTTTTT.

The chain employs TRBV7-7 and TRBJ2-5; no clear D gene. V was shortened by 5 bases and J by 1 base, with 14 bases between the two germline ends. Germline assignment: CDR1 SSHAT and CDR2 FNYEAQ (reference sequence). The CDR3 consists of 15 residues. CDR3 nucleotide sequence: TGTGCCAGCAGCCTAACCTTATCCGGCCAAGAGACCCAGTACTTC. This translates into CASSLTLSGQETQYF.

V gene TRBV11-2 combines with J gene TRBJ1-1, with D uncertain. The CDR3 runs to 14 residues. Germline V lookup: CDR1 SGHAT, CDR2 FQNNGV. Trimming left V 2 bases short and J 4 bases short, with 11 bases between. The CDR3 DNA follows: TGTGCCAGCAGCTTAAATCGGGGTAGCACTGAAGCTTTCTTT. This encodes CASSLNRGSTEAFF.

This clone was detected once. The chain recombines TRBV19 with TRBJ1-2, with 8 bases aligning to TRBD1. Germline CDR1 LNHDA, CDR2 SQIVND (reference sequence). There are 16 residues in the CDR3. Losses at the gene ends were 7 bases for V and 2 bases for J; bases not matched to a gene: 12. This CDR3 is CASKSGGQGPNYGYTF. Written as DNA, the CDR3 is TGTGCCAGTAAATCAGGTGGACAGGGCCCCAACTATGGCTACACCTTC. The full variable domain, completed using reference TRBV19 and TRBJ1-2, is DGGITQSPKYLFRKEGQNVTLSCEQNLNHDAMYWYRQDPGQGLRLIYYSQIVNDFQKGDIAEGYSVSREKKESFPLTVTSAQKNPTAFYLCASKSGGQGPNYGYTFGSGTRLTVV.

This chain uses TRBV12-3 or TRBV12-4 with TRBJ1-1; D may be TRBD1 (6 bases). The CDR3 length is 13 residues. V was cut by 9 bases and J by 1 base, with 12 bases left in between. DNA for the CDR3: TGTGCCAGTTCAGGGGATACGAACACTGAAGCTTTCTTT. This encodes CASSGDTNTEAFF.

This clone was seen more than once but under ten times. The chain joins TRBV30 to TRBJ2-7, with D possibly being TRBD1 (8 bases). Germline-derived CDR1 and CDR2 are GTSNPN and SVGIG (reference sequence). Deletions cut 7 bases from V and 3 bases from J, with 16 bases between. This CDR3 has 13 residues. CDR3 sequence: CAYNRGGYYEQYF. CDR3 nucleotide sequence: TGTGCCTATAACAGGGGGGGCTACTACGAGCAGTACTTC.

The chain combines TRBV6-6 with TRBJ2-5; weak D call: TRBD2 (5 bases). This CDR3 has 15 amino acids. Between the trimmed V and J ends, which lost 2 bases and 5 bases, there was a span of 15 bases. The germline V gene encodes CDR1 MNHNY and CDR2 SVGAGI (reference sequence). CDR3 coding DNA: TGTGCCAGCAGTTACCCTCACCGGACGGGGGAGACCCAGTACTTC. This codes for CASSYPHRTGETQYF.

J is TRBJ1-5 and V is TRBV27, with no clear D. Trimming took off 4 bases at V and 0 bases at J, with 10 bases between the two ends. CDR1 MNHEY and CDR2 SMNVEV come from the germline V gene (reference sequence). CDR3 length: 15 amino acids. The CDR3 region is CASSYSRYSNQPQHF. DNA for the CDR3: TGTGCCAGCAGTTACTCGCGGTATAGCAATCAGCCCCAGCATTTT.

The V gene is TRBV28, the J gene TRBJ2-7; 12 bases map to TRBD1. V was clipped by 4 bases and J by 12 bases; unmatched bases: 7. The CDR3 has 13 residues. The V gene's germline CDR1 is MDHEN and CDR2 SYDVKM. DNA of the CDR3: TGTGCCAGCAGTTCCGGGACAGGGGGCCAGCGGTACTTC. This encodes CASSSGTGGQRYF.

The V gene is TRBV5-1, the J gene TRBJ2-5; 9 bases align to TRBD1. CDR1 is SGHRS, CDR2 YFSETQ, per germline. This CDR3 contains 16 residues. V trimming: 4 bases; J trimming: 6 bases; junction bases outside the gene matches: 13. As DNA, the CDR3 is TGCGCCAGCAGCCTCGGAATTACAGGGGGCGCGAAGACCCAGTACTTC. Its translation is CASSLGITGGAKTQYF.

The V gene is TRBV9, the J gene TRBJ2-2, with a tentative D call TRBD1 (5 bases). Germline V CDR1 and CDR2: SGDLS, YYNGEE. V dropped 1 base and J dropped 6 bases, with 13 bases sitting between them. The CDR3 is 15 residues long. CDR3 in DNA: TGTGCCAGCAGCGTATCTATGGGCAGGGCCGGGGAGCTGTTTTTT. Protein product: CASSVSMGRAGELFF.

The chain combines TRBV7-2 with TRBJ2-1, with TRBD2 identical over 10 bases. CDR1 SGHTA and CDR2 FQGNSA come from the germline V gene. The CDR3 has 15 residues. Trimming at V came to 3 bases and at J to 8 bases, leaving 7 bases not matched to a gene. For the CDR3, the DNA is TGTGCCAGCAGCTTGCAGCGGGGGGGCCCGTATGAGCAGTTCTTC. Translation: CASSLQRGGPYEQFF.

The chain combines TRBV7-2 with TRBJ2-4; 7 bases fit TRBD1. V shed 5 bases, J shed 5 bases, and the junction held 9 bases outside the gene matches. Germline V gene lookup returns CDR1 SGHTA and CDR2 FQGNSA. CDR3 length: 15 residues. The CDR3, as DNA: TGTGCCAGCAGCCATAACCCGGGGACAGAAAACATTCAGTACTTC. This sequence encodes CASSHNPGTENIQYF. The full variable domain, completed using reference TRBV7-2 and TRBJ2-4, is GAGVSQSPSNKVTEKGKDVELRCDPISGHTALYWYRQSLGQGLEFLIYFQGNSAPDKSGLPSDRFSAERTGGSVSTLTIQRTQQEDSAVYLCASSHNPGTENIQYFGAGTRLSVL.

This chain uses TRBV9 with TRBJ2-1, with 7 positions matching TRBD2. After removal of 2 bases from V and 0 bases from J, the junction contained 17 bases not matched to a gene. This CDR3 region has 20 residues. Germline V CDR1 and CDR2: SGDLS, YYNGEE. CDR3 residues: CASSVPKAGERTGSYNEQFF. CDR3 bases: TGTGCCAGCAGCGTCCCTAAGGCGGGAGAACGAACGGGCTCCTACAATGAGCAGTTCTTC.